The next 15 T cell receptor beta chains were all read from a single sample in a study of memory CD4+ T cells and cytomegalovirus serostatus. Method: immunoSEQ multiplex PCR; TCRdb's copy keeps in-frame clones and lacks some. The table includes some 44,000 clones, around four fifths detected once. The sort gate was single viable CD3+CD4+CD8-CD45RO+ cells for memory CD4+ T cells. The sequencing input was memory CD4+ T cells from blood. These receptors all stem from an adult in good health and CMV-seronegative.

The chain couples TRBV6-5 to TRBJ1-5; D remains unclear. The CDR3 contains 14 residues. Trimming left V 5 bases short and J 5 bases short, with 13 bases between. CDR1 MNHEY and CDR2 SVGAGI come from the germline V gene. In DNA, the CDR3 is TGTGCCAGCAGTCCGATGGGTACCGATCAGCCCCAGCATTTT. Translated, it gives CASSPMGTDQPQHF.

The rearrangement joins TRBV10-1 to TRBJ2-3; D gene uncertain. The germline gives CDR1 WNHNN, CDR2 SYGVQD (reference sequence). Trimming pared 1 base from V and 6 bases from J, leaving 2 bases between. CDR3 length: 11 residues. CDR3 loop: CASSECDTQYF. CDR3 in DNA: TGCGCCAGCAGTGAGTGTGATACGCAGTATTTT.

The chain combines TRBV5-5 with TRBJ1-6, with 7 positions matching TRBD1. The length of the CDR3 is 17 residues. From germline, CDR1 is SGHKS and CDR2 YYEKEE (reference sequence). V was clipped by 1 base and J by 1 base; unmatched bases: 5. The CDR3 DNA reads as TGTGCCAGCAGCTTGAAAGACAGGGATTCCTATAATTCACCCCTCCACTTT. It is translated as CASSLKDRDSYNSPLHF.

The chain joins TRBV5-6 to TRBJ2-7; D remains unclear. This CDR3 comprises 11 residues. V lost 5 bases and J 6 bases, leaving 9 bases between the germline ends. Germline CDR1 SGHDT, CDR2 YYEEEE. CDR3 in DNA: TGTGCCAGCAGGCAGGTGGGCGAGCAGTACTTC. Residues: CASRQVGEQYF.

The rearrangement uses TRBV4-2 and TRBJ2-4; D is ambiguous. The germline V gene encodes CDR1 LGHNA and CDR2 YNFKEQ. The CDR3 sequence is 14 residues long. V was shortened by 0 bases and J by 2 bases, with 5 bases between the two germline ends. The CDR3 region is CASSQDTTKNIQYF. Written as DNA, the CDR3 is TGTGCCAGCAGCCAAGACACCACCAAAAACATTCAGTACTTC.

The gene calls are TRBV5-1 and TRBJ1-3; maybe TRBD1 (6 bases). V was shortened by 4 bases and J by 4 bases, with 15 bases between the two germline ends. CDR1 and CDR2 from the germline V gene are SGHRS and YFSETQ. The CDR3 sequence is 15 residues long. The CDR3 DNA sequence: TGCGCCAGCAGCCTAATGACAGGTTCCGGAAACACCATATATTTT. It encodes CASSLMTGSGNTIYF.

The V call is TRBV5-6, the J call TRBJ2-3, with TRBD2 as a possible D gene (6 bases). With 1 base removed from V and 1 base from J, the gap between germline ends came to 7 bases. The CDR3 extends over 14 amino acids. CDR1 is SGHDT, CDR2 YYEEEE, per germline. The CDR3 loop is CASSLQRGTDTQYF. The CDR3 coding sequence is TGTGCCAGCAGCTTGCAGCGGGGCACAGATACGCAGTATTTT.

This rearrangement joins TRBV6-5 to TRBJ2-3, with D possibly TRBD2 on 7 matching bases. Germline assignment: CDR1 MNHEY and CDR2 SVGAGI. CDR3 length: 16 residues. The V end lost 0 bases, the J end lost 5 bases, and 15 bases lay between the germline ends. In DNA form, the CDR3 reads TGTGCCAGCAGTTACTCAGGGGGGGGGCCTGGAGATACGCAGTATTTT. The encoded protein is CASSYSGGGPGDTQYF.

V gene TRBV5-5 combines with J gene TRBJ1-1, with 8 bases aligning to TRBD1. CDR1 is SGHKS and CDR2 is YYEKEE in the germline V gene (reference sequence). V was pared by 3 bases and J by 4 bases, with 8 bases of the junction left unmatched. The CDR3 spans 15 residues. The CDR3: CASSSDREYSTEAFF. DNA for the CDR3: TGTGCCAGCAGCTCGGACAGGGAGTATAGCACTGAAGCTTTCTTT.

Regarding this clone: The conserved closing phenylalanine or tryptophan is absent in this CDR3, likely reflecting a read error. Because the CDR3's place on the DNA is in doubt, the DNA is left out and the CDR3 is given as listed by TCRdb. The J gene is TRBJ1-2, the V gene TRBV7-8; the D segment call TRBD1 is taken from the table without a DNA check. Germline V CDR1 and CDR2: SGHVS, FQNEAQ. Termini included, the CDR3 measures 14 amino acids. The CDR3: CASSSGQQMATPSV.

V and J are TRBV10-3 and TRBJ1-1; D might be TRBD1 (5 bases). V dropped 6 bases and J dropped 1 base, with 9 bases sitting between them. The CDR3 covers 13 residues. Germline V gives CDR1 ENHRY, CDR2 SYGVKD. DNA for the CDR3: TGTGCCATCAGGCGGGGGTCGAACACTGAAGCTTTCTTT. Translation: CAIRRGSNTEAFF.

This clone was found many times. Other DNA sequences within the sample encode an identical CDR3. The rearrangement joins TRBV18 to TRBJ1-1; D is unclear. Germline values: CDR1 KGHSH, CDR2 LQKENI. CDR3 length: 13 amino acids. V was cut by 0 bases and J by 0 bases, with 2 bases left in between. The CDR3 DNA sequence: TGTGCCAGCTCACCACCAGTGAACACTGAAGCTTTCTTT. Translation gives CASSPPVNTEAFF.

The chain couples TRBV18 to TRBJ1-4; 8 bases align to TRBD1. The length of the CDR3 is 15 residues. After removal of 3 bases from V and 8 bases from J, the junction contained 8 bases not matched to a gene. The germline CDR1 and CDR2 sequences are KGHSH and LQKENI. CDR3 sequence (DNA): TGTGCCAGCTCACCCGGACAGGGCCGAAGGGAAAAACTGTTTTTT. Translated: CASSPGQGRREKLFF.

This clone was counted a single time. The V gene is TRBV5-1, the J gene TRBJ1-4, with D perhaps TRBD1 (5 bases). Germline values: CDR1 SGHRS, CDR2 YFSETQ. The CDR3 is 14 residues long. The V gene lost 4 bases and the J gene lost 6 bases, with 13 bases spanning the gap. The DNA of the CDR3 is TGCGCCAGCAGCGCCGACAGCACGTATGAAAAACTGTTTTTT. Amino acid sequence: CASSADSTYEKLFF.

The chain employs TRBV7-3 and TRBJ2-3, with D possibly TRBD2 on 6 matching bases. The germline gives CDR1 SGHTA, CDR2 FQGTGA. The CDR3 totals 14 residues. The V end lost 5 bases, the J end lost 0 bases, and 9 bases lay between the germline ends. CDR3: CASSTGTSTDTQYF. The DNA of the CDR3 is TGTGCCAGCAGCACGGGGACTAGCACAGATACGCAGTATTTT.